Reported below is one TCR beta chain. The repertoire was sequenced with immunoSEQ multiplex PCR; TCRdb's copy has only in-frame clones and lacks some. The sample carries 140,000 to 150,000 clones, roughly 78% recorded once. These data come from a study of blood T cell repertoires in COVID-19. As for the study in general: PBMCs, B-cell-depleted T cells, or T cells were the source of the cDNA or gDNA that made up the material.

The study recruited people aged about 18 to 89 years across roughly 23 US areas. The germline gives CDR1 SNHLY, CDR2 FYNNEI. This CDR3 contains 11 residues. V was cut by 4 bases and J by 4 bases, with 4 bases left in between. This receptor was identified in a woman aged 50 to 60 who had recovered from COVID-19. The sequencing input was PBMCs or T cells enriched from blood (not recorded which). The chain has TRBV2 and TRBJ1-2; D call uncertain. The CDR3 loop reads CASSVLYGYTF. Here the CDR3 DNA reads TGTGCCAGCAGTGTCCTCTATGGCTACACCTTC. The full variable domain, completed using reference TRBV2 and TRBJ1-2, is EPEVTQTPSHQVTQMGQEVILRCVPISNHLYFYWYRQILGQKVEFLVSFYNNEISEKSEIFDDQFSVERPDGSNFTLKIRSTKLEDSAMYFCASSVLYGYTFGSGTRLTVV.